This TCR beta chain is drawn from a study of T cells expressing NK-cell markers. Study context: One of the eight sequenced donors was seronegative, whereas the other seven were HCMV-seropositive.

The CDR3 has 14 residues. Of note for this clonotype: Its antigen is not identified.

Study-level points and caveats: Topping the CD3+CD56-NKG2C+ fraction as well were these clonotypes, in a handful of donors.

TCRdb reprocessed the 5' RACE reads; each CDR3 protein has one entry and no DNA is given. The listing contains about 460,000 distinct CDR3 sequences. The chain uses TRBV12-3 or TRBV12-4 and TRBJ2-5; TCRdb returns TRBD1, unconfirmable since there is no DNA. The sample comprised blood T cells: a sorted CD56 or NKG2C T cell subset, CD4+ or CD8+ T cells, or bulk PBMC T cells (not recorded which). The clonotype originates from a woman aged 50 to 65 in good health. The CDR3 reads CASSLIDREKTQYF.